This TCR beta chain was observed in a study of T cells after yellow fever vaccination. TCRdb processed the 5' RACE reads anew with MiXCR; each CDR3 protein has one entry. The sample lists about 220,000 distinct CDR3 sequences; approximately 3.3% were seen once. Germline V lookup: CDR1 SGHRS, CDR2 YFSETQ. V lost 5 bases and J lost 0; bases outside the gene matches: 6. The CDR3 has 16 residues. The chain recombines TRBV5-1 with TRBJ1-4; 8 bases are shared with TRBD1. The sequence was collected from a man aged 18 to 30 who received the YFV17D yellow fever vaccine. This material consisted of CD4+ T cells sorted from PBMCs, taken 10 days after the yellow fever booster vaccination. The DNA of the CDR3 is TGCGCCAGCAGTTCCGGGACAGGAGCAACTAATGAAAAACTGTTTTTT. It codes for CASSSGTGATNEKLFF. The entire variable domain, with the rest obtained from reference TRBV5-1 and TRBJ1-4, is as follows: KAGVTQTPRYLIKTRGQQVTLSCSPISGHRSVSWYQQTPGQGLQFLFEYFSETQRNKGNFPGRFSGRQFSNSRSEMNVSTLELGDSALYLCASSSGTGATNEKLFFGSGTQLSVL.